Listed here are 27 T cell receptor beta chains from one sample, sequenced in a study of immune cell composition in non-small cell lung cancer. The normal lung sample lay at least 3 cm, and maximally far, from the tumour. Sequencing used immunoSEQ multiplex PCR; TCRdb keeps in-frame clones, though not all of them. The sample has around 5,000 clones, 55% to 80% seen once; the top ten hold 11% to 15%. Sequencing was performed on non-adjacent lung tissue. These receptors were collected from a human donor with non-small cell lung cancer.

V usage is TRBV28 and J usage is TRBJ1-2, with D maybe TRBD1 (6 bases). The V end lost 10 bases, the J end lost 0 bases, and 15 bases lay between the germline ends. The CDR3 is 14 residues long. The V gene's germline CDR1 is MDHEN and CDR2 SYDVKM. The CDR3 region has the DNA TGTGCCATCACAGGGAACCGAGCTAACTATGGCTACACCTTC. It codes for CAITGNRANYGYTF.

The chain has TRBV6-5 and TRBJ2-7; no clear D gene. V lost 2 bases and J lost 6, with 5 bases in between. Germline lookup yields CDR1 MNHEY and CDR2 SVGAGI. The CDR3 runs to 11 residues. CDR3 region: CASSYGREQYF. CDR3 nucleotide sequence: TGTGCCAGCAGTTACGGGCGCGAGCAGTACTTC.

The chain uses TRBV4-1 and TRBJ1-5; a possible D gene is TRBD1 (5 bases). V was cut by 5 bases and J by 1 base, with 15 bases left in between. Germline values: CDR1 MGHRA, CDR2 YSYEKL. This CDR3 contains 16 residues. CDR3 in DNA: TGCGCCAGCAGCGCGGGACCGGGGTCAAGCAATCAGCCCCAGCATTTT. As protein: CASSAGPGSSNQPQHF.

The sample holds a few counts of this clone. A read error may account for a junction end that differs from germline. The chain joins TRBV7-7 to TRBJ2-5, with 7 bases identical to TRBD2. Germline V CDR1 and CDR2: SSHAT, FNYEAQ (reference sequence). This CDR3 contains 14 residues. The CDR3 loop is CASSLVGGQETQYF. The DNA of the CDR3 is TGTGCTAGCAGCTTGGTGGGAGGGCAAGAGACCCAGTACTTC.

V gene TRBV6-5 combines with J gene TRBJ2-5, with 7 bases aligning to TRBD1. CDR1 is MNHEY and CDR2 is SVGAGI in the germline V gene. V lost 5 bases, J lost 11 bases, and 11 bases stayed unmatched. This CDR3 has 13 amino acids. CDR3 protein: CASSLGTAWEQYF. The CDR3 DNA is TGTGCCAGCAGTCTCGGGACAGCCTGGGAGCAGTACTTC.

This chain connects TRBV7-1 to TRBJ1-5; D not certain. TRBV7-1 is labeled an ORF, and its function is uncertain. V was shortened by 5 bases and J by 1 base, with 12 bases between the two germline ends. The CDR3 contains 15 residues. The CDR3 nucleotides are TGTGCCAGCAGCCCTTCGAGGTCGAGCAATCAGCCCCAGCATTTT. This translates into CASSPSRSSNQPQHF.

This chain links TRBV5-1 with TRBJ1-2; D perhaps matches TRBD1 (6 bases). From germline, CDR1 is SGHRS and CDR2 YFSETQ. Trimming pared 4 bases from V and 6 bases from J, leaving 13 bases between. This CDR3 is built from 13 residues. CDR3 nucleotides: TGCGCCAGCAGCAGCGCACAGGGCCATGGCTACACCTTC. Translated: CASSSAQGHGYTF.

V gene TRBV6-5 combines with J gene TRBJ2-3, with D possibly TRBD2 on 6 matching bases. CDR1 and CDR2 (germline): MNHEY, SVGAGI. V lost 7 bases and J lost 5, with 13 bases in between. The CDR3 loop spans 13 amino acids. CDR3 loop: CASTGLGGDTQYF. Written as DNA, the CDR3 is TGTGCCAGCACTGGACTGGGGGGAGATACGCAGTATTTT.

This rearrangement joins TRBV6-1 to TRBJ1-2; D is uncertain. Per the germline V gene, CDR1 is MNHNS and CDR2 is SASEGT. The CDR3 covers 14 residues. The V and J ends lost 6 bases and 0 bases respectively, with 11 bases between them. The CDR3 spells CASSIGVSNYGYTF. The CDR3 region has the DNA TGTGCCAGCAGCATCGGGGTCTCTAACTATGGCTACACCTTC.

This chain links TRBV29-1 with TRBJ1-3, with D possibly TRBD1 on 6 matching bases. Trimming pared 6 bases from V and 4 bases from J, leaving 13 bases between. The length of the CDR3 is 13 residues. Germline assignment: CDR1 SQVTM and CDR2 ANQGSEA. CDR3 protein: CSVWSDRGNTIYF. CDR3 DNA sequence: TGCAGCGTCTGGTCGGACAGAGGAAACACCATATATTTT.

The chain combines TRBV27 with TRBJ1-1, with 9 bases fitting TRBD1. The V and J ends lost 4 bases and 5 bases, in that order; junction bases with no gene match: 8. The CDR3 extends over 15 amino acids. CDR1 MNHEY and CDR2 SMNVEV come from the germline V gene (reference sequence). DNA of the CDR3: TGTGCCAGCAGTTCGACGGGACAGGGAATAACTGAAGCTTTCTTT. It yields the protein CASSSTGQGITEAFF.

This rearrangement joins TRBV7-2 to TRBJ2-1, with a possible D match to TRBD2 (6 bases). The CDR3 extends over 15 amino acids. Trimming removed 4 bases at V and 2 bases at J, with 12 bases between. CDR1 and CDR2 from the germline V gene are SGHTA and FQGNSA. This CDR3 reads CASSYGTPTYNEQFF. The DNA for the CDR3 is TGTGCCAGCAGCTACGGGACTCCAACCTACAATGAGCAGTTCTTC.

This sequence joins TRBV6-5 and TRBJ2-7; possibly TRBD2 for D (6 bases). This CDR3 is built from 14 residues. CDR1 MNHEY and CDR2 SVGAGI come from the germline V gene. V was trimmed by 7 bases and J by 4 bases, leaving 17 bases between them. The CDR3 is CASIEEGRGYEQYF. CDR3 bases: TGTGCCAGCATAGAGGAGGGAAGGGGTTACGAGCAGTACTTC.

The V call is TRBV4-1, the J call TRBJ2-3, with D tentatively TRBD2 (5 bases). V was shortened by 0 bases and J by 10 bases, with 14 bases between the two germline ends. CDR1 MGHRA and CDR2 YSYEKL come from the germline V gene. CDR3 size: 14 residues. The DNA of the CDR3 is TGCGCCAGCAGCCAAGATGGGCTAGCCGAGGCGCAGTATTTT. Its protein product is CASSQDGLAEAQYF.

This clone counts as medium-sized (0.01 to 0.1%). The V and J genes are TRBV6-1 and TRBJ1-6; possible D gene TRBD1, 5 bases. Germline assignment: CDR1 MNHNS and CDR2 SASEGT. The CDR3 consists of 13 residues. The ends were cut back, 6 bases at V and 5 bases at J, with 8 bases in the middle. Here the CDR3 DNA reads TGTGCCAGCAGACAGGTTAATAATTCACCCCTCCACTTT. Translated: CASRQVNNSPLHF.

This chain uses TRBV5-1 with TRBJ2-2; tentatively, D is TRBD1 (6 bases). The V end lost 2 bases, the J end lost 1 base, and 12 bases lay between the germline ends. The CDR3 spans 16 residues. Germline CDR1 and CDR2: SGHRS and YFSETQ. CDR3 sequence reads: CASSLIPGQNTGELFF. In DNA, the CDR3 is TGCGCCAGCAGCTTAATTCCGGGACAGAACACCGGGGAGCTGTTTTTT.

The V call is TRBV6-1, the J call TRBJ1-1; D is unclear. From germline, CDR1 is MNHNS and CDR2 SASEGT. CDR3 length equals 12 residues. Trimming stripped 4 bases from V and 11 bases from J, with 14 bases between. CDR3 sequence reads: CASSGDIRGAFF. CDR3 nucleotides: TGTGCCAGCAGTGGAGACATCCGAGGGGCTTTCTTT.

J is TRBJ2-2 and V is TRBV7-8; 10 bases align to TRBD1. The germline V gene has CDR1 SGHVS and CDR2 FQNEAQ. The CDR3 loop spans 19 amino acids. The trim removed 5 bases at V and 1 base at J, leaving 13 bases unmatched. This chain's CDR3 is CASSHWRTGTGENTGELFF. DNA of the CDR3: TGTGCCAGCAGCCACTGGAGGACCGGGACAGGGGAGAACACCGGGGAGCTGTTTTTT.

This rearrangement joins TRBV18 to TRBJ2-1, with a tentative D call TRBD2 (5 bases). The V and J ends lost 5 bases and 2 bases respectively, with 7 bases between them. This CDR3 comprises 13 residues. The V gene's germline CDR1 is KGHSH and CDR2 LQKENI. The CDR3 region is CASSAGPYNEQFF. CDR3 nucleotide sequence: TGTGCCAGCTCAGCGGGCCCCTACAATGAGCAGTTCTTC.

V and J are TRBV5-8 and TRBJ1-3; D is unclear. Trimming removed 4 bases from V and 0 bases from J, with 14 bases in between. Germline CDR1 is SGHTS and CDR2 is YDEGEE. CDR3 length equals 16 residues. The chain's CDR3 is CASSPQALSSGNTIYF. The CDR3 DNA reads TGTGCCAGCAGCCCGCAAGCCCTCTCCTCTGGAAACACCATATATTTT.

In this sample, this clone turned up once. The V and J genes are TRBV19 and TRBJ1-2, with 10 bases identical to TRBD1. Trimming removed 8 bases from V and 8 bases from J; junction bases left unmatched: 8. Germline CDR1 and CDR2: LNHDA and SQIVND (reference sequence). This CDR3 has 13 amino acids. The DNA for the CDR3 is TGTGCCAGTGTGCGGGACAGGGGAGAGGGCTACACCTTC. Protein product: CASVRDRGEGYTF.

This rearrangement joins TRBV6-5 to TRBJ2-7, with 9 bases that match TRBD1. Germline lookup yields CDR1 MNHEY and CDR2 SVGAGI. CDR3 length: 16 residues. V dropped 3 bases and J dropped 9; count of bases not matched to a gene: 15. In DNA form, the CDR3 reads TGTGCCAGCAGTTATATCTCGGGACAGGGTCCTCCAGGGCAGTACTTC. Protein sequence: CASSYISGQGPPGQYF.

This clone was recorded once. The gene calls are TRBV4-2 and TRBJ1-5; possibly TRBD1 for D (5 bases). The CDR3 is 15 amino acids. From germline, CDR1 is LGHNA and CDR2 YNFKEQ. Trimming removed 0 bases at V and 7 bases at J, with 13 bases between. CDR3 region: CASSQDRRGGQPQHF. CDR3 nucleotide sequence: TGTGCCAGCAGCCAAGATCGAAGGGGAGGCCAGCCCCAGCATTTT.

The chain combines TRBV6-1 with TRBJ2-1; D may be TRBD1 (5 bases). CDR3 length equals 14 residues. Germline V gene sequence: CDR1 MNHNS, CDR2 SASEGT. V was cut by 4 bases and J by 6 bases, with 13 bases left in between. CDR3 region: CASSVWGLTNEQFF. The CDR3 region has the DNA TGTGCCAGCAGTGTGTGGGGCCTCACCAATGAGCAGTTCTTC.

The rearrangement uses TRBV13 and TRBJ2-1, with a possible D match to TRBD1 (6 bases). Trimming shortened V by 5 bases and J by 0 bases, and 11 bases separated the two germline ends. The germline V gene encodes CDR1 PRHDT and CDR2 FYEKMQ (reference sequence). There are 15 residues in the CDR3. The CDR3 sequence is CASSPRGGSYNEQFF. In nucleotides, the CDR3 is TGTGCCAGCAGCCCCCGAGGGGGCTCCTACAATGAGCAGTTCTTC.

V usage is TRBV10-3 and J usage is TRBJ2-3, with a weak D call TRBD2 (6 bases). CDR3 size: 12 residues. With 10 bases removed from V and 2 bases from J, the gap between germline ends came to 10 bases. Germline V gives CDR1 ENHRY, CDR2 SYGVKD. CDR3 region: CATREFTDTQYF. In DNA form, the CDR3 reads TGTGCCACTCGGGAGTTCACAGATACGCAGTATTTT.

This clone came up a few times. This chain joins TRBV5-1 and TRBJ2-1; D is possibly TRBD1 (5 bases). This CDR3 contains 16 residues. Germline lookup yields CDR1 SGHRS and CDR2 YFSETQ. With 2 bases removed from V and 5 bases from J, the gap between germline ends came to 17 bases. The CDR3 sequence: CASSFFGQGSNNEQFF. The CDR3 nucleotides are TGCGCCAGCAGCTTTTTTGGGCAGGGCTCAAACAATGAGCAGTTCTTC.